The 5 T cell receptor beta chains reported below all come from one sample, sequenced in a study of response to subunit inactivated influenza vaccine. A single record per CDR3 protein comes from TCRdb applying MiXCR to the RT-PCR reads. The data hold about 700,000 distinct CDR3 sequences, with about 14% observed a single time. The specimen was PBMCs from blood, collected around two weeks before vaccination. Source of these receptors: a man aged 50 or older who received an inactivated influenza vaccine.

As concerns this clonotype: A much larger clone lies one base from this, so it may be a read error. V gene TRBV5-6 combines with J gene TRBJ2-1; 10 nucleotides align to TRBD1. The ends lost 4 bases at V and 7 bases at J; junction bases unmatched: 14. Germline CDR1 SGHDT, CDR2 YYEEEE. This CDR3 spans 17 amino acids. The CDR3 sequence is CASSRRTRQGARNEQFF. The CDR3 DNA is TGTGCCAGCAGCCGACGAACACGACAGGGGGCAAGGAATGAGCAGTTCTTC.

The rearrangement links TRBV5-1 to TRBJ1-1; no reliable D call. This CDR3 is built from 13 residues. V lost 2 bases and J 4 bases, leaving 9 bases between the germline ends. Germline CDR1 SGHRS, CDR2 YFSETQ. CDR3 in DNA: TGCGCCAGCAGCTTAGGCACTTTCACTGAAGCTTTCTTT. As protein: CASSLGTFTEAFF.

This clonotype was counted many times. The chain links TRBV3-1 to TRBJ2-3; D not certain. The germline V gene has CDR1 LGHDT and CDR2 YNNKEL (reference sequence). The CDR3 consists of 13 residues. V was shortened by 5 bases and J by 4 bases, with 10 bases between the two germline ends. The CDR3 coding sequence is TGTGCCAGCAGCACAAGAAGTGCAGATACGCAGTATTTT. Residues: CASSTRSADTQYF.

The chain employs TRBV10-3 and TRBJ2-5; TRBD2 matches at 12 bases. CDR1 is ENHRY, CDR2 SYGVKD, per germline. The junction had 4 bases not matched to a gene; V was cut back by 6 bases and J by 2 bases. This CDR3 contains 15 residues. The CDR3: CAIRRLAGDQETQYF. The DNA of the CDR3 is TGTGCCATCAGGCGACTAGCGGGGGATCAAGAGACCCAGTACTTC.

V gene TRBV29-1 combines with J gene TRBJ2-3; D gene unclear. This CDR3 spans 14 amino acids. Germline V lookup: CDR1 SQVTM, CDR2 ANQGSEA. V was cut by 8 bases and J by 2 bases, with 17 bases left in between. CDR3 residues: CSFRHLSPTDTQYF. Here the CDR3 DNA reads TGCAGCTTCAGACACCTATCCCCCACAGATACGCAGTATTTT.